What follows are 8 T cell receptor beta chains derived from one specimen sequenced in a study of blood T cell repertoires in COVID-19. Data came from immunoSEQ multiplex PCR; TCRdb stores just in-frame clones and leaves some out. The sample carries some 77,000 clones, about four fifths recorded once. Material: peripheral blood. The receptors shown here come from a woman between 65 and 79 years old with acute or convalescent COVID-19.

The chain links TRBV5-1 to TRBJ2-1, with a tentative D call TRBD2 (5 bases). V lost 5 bases and J 0 bases, leaving 12 bases between the germline ends. This CDR3 contains 15 residues. In germline, CDR1 is SGHRS, CDR2 YFSETQ. CDR3 nucleotides: TGCGCCAGCAGTACCGGGGTCAGCTCCTACAATGAGCAGTTCTTC. It specifies CASSTGVSSYNEQFF.

The J gene is TRBJ1-5, the V gene TRBV7-8; tentatively, D is TRBD1 (6 bases). This CDR3 comprises 14 residues. V was pared by 4 bases and J by 1 base, with 8 bases between. CDR1 and CDR2 from the germline V gene are SGHVS and FQNEAQ. The CDR3 DNA reads as TGTGCCAGCAGCTCGAGGGGGAGCAATCAGCCCCAGCATTTT. As protein: CASSSRGSNQPQHF.

CDR3 region: CAARGAQQGGNTEAFF. CDR3 DNA: TGTGCCGCACGAGGAGCACAGCAAGGGGGAAACACTGAAGCTTTCTTT. The chain uses TRBV3-1 (or the pseudogene TRBV3-2) and TRBJ1-1; perhaps TRBD1 as D (6 bases). Trimming cost V 11 bases and J 2 bases, with 24 bases left between them. The CDR3 covers 16 residues. Germline V lookup: CDR1 LGHDT, CDR2 YNNKEL (reference sequence).

The V call is TRBV19, the J call TRBJ1-2, with D possibly matching TRBD1 (5 bases). V lost 3 bases, J lost 4 bases, and 6 bases lay in between. Germline CDR1 LNHDA, CDR2 SQIVND (reference sequence). This CDR3 is built from 12 residues. CDR3 sequence: CASSMGGYGYTF. For the CDR3, the DNA is TGTGCCAGTAGTATGGGGGGCTATGGCTACACCTTC. Combining the CDR3 with reference TRBV19 and TRBJ1-2 gives the whole variable domain DGGITQSPKYLFRKEGQNVTLSCEQNLNHDAMYWYRQDPGQGLRLIYYSQIVNDFQKGDIAEGYSVSREKKESFPLTVTSAQKNPTAFYLCASSMGGYGYTFGSGTRLTVV.

This rearrangement joins TRBV6-5 to TRBJ2-2; no definite D call. Germline lookup yields CDR1 MNHEY and CDR2 SVGAGI. Trimming cost V 1 base and J 6 bases, with 3 bases left between them. The CDR3 contains 12 residues. Here the CDR3 DNA reads TGTGCCAGCAGTTACTTCTCCGGGGAGCTGTTTTTT. It yields the protein CASSYFSGELFF.

This clone was recorded a few times. The chain has TRBV4-1 and TRBJ1-3; tentative D call: TRBD1 (5 bases). This CDR3 is built from 16 residues. Trimming removed 2 bases from V and 4 bases from J, with 15 bases in between. Germline-derived CDR1 and CDR2 are MGHRA and YSYEKL. CDR3 sequence reads: CASSQTERGGGNTIYF. CDR3 DNA: TGCGCCAGCAGCCAAACTGAAAGGGGAGGAGGAAACACCATATATTTT.

This chain connects TRBV28 to TRBJ2-1; 11 positions agree with TRBD2. This CDR3 contains 15 residues. Germline-derived CDR1 and CDR2 are MDHEN and SYDVKM. Trimming removed 5 bases from V and 6 bases from J; junction bases left unmatched: 6. CDR3 residues: CASSVAGGLGNEQFF. DNA for the CDR3: TGTGCCAGCAGTGTAGCGGGAGGGCTCGGCAATGAGCAGTTCTTC.

J is TRBJ2-3 and V is TRBV6-5, with D tentatively TRBD2 (6 bases). Germline lookup yields CDR1 MNHEY and CDR2 SVGAGI. V lost 5 bases to trimming and J lost 1 base, with 13 bases between them. CDR3 size: 15 residues. The CDR3 spells CASSRPQRGTDTQYF. In nucleotides, the CDR3 is TGTGCCAGCAGTCGCCCCCAGCGGGGCACAGATACGCAGTATTTT.